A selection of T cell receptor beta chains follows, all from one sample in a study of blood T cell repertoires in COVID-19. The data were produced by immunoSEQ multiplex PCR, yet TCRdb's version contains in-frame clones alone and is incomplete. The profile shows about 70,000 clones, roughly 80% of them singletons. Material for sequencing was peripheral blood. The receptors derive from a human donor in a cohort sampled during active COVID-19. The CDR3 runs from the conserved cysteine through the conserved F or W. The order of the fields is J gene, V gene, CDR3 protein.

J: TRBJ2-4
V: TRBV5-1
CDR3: CASSFFSGGEVKNIQYF

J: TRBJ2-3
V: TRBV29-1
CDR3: CSVVWDRATDTQYF

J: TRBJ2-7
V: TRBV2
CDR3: CASSQQGIEQYF

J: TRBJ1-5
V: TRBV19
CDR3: CASSIGTGGRQPQHF

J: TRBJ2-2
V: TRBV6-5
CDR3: CASSYLTGDTGELFF

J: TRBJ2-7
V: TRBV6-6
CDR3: CASSTGGYLNYEQYF

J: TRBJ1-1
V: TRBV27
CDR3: CASSAGTGQTAFF

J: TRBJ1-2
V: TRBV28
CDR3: CASSPGGGNYGYTF

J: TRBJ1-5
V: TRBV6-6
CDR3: CASSYSMGGGSQPQHF

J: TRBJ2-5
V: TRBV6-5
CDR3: CASSLSRTGETQYF

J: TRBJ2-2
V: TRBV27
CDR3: CASSFGGRITGELFF

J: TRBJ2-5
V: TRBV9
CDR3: CASSVRLGAQETQYF

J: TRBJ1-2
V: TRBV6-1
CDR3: CASSEATGPGYTF

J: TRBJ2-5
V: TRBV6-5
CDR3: CASMMAGRRETQYF

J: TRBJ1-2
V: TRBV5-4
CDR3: CASSLDSIYGYTF

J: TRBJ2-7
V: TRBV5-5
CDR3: CASSLVGSAYEQYF

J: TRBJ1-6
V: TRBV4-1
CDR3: CASSQSPGQGFSPLHF

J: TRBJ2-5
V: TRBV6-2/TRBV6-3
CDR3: CASSFTGTGETQYF

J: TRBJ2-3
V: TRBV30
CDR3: CAWSRNGGTDTQYF

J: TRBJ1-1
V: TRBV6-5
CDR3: CASAVNRGPTEAFF

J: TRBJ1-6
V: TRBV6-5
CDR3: CASSQLLRVGSPLHF

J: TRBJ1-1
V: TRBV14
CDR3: CASSPPRAGTGGTEAFF

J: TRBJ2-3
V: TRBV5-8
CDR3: CASSLLTGFSTDTQYF

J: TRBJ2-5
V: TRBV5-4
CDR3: CASSPGGLAGAGETQYF

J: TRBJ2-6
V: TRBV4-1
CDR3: CASSQAGLAGSGANVLTF

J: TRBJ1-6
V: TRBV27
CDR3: CASSLGRGFGSPLHF

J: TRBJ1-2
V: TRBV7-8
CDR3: CASSSPTGQASRGYTF

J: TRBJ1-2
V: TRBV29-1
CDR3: CSEGTGGLNTF

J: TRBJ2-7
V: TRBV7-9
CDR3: CASSPSGGAPYEQYF

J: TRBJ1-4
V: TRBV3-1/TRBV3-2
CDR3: CASSQGGQGVSAKLFF

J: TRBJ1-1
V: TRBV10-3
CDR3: CAISESGGLNTEAFF

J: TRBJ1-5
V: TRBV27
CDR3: CASSLSEDQPQHF

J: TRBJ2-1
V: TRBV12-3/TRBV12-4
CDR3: CASSLSVRNEQFF

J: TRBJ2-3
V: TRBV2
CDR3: CATLRDSSTDTQYF

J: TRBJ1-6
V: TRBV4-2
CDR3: CASSQVDLDSPLHF

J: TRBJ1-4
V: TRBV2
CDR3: CASSSRGRDNEKLFF

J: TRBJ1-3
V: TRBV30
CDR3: CAWSSDRDRGSGNTIYF

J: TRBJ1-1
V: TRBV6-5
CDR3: CASSYSGREKAFF

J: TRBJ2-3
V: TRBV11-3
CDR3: CASSLRDSGTDTQYF

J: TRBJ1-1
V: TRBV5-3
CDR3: CARSPERGGGIAFF

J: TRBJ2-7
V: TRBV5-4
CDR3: CASSLGQYYEQYF

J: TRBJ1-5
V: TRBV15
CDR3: CATSRDPTASNQPQHF

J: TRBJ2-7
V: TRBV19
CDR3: CATGTGYSYEQYF

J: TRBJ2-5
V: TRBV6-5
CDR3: CASSRAGGAGETQYF

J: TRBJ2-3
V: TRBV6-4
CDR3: CASSDGTGGSDTQYF

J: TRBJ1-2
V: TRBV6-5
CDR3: CASIEGGPYGYTF

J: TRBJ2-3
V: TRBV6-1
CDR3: CASSENNPTDTQYF

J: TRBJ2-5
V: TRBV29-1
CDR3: CSVDRGPRETQYF

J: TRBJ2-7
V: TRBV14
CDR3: CASSQVTTTFSYEQYF

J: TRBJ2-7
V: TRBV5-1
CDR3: CASSLDVGQGAVYEQYF

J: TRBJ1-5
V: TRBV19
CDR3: CASRPLQGRGNQPQHF

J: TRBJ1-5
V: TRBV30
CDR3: CAWSGDRGPQHF

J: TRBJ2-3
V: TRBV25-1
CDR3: CASSGGGTDTQYF

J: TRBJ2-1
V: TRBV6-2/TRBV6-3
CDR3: CASSYTQGPHNEQFF